This T cell receptor beta chain was captured by sequencing in a study of regulatory T cells in long-lasting Graves disease. At the level of the study: Graves' patients who were just diagnosed had used antithyroid drugs for under 3 months.

Sequencing libraries for TCR beta were prepared with iRepertoire HTBI primers and Arm-PCR of CDR3 regions. From the multiplex PCR reads, TCRdb called clonotypes with MiXCR, one entry per CDR3 protein. This table has about 530,000 distinct CDR3 sequences, roughly 15% appearing once. Time point of the sample: newly diagnosed GD, antithyroid drugs for less than 3 months. TCR sequences were obtained from RNA taken from PBMCs. Diagnosis followed American Thyroid Association guidelines for Graves' disease. Germline V gene data show CDR1 as SGHRS and CDR2 as YFSETQ. V dropped 6 bases and J dropped 3; count of bases not matched to a gene: 8. The CDR3 is made up of 14 amino acids. Separately, the same data were catalogued under a study of T cells in Graves' hyperthyroidism and ophthalmopathy.

The specimen was peripheral blood mononuclear cells (PBMCs), collected at new diagnosis, from a patient treated with antithyroid drugs. The sequence derives from a middle-aged woman with Graves disease. This sequence joins TRBV5-1 and TRBJ2-7; 8 bases are shared with TRBD2. CDR3 in amino acids: CASNGGLAGYEQYF. The CDR3 DNA sequence: TGCGCCAGCAATGGGGGCCTAGCGGGCTACGAGCAGTACTTC. The whole variable domain, filled in from reference TRBV5-1 and TRBJ2-7, reads KAGVTQTPRYLIKTRGQQVTLSCSPISGHRSVSWYQQTPGQGLQFLFEYFSETQRNKGNFPGRFSGRQFSNSRSEMNVSTLELGDSALYLCASNGGLAGYEQYFGPGTRLTVT.